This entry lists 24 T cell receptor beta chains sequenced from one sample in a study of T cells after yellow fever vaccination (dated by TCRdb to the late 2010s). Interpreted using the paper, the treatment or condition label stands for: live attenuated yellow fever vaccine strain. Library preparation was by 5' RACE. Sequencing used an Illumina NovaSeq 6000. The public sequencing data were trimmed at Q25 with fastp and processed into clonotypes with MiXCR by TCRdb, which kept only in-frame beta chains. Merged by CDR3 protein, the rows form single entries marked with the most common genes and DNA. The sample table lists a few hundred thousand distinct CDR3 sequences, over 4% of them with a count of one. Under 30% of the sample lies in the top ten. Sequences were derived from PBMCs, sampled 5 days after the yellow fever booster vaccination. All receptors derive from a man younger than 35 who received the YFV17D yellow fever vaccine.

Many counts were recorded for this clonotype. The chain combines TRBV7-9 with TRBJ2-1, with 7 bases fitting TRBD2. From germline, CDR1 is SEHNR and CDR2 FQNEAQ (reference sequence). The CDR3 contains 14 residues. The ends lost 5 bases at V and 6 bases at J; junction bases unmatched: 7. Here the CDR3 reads CASSPSWGGNEQFF. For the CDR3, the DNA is TGTGCCAGCAGCCCCAGTTGGGGGGGCAATGAGCAGTTCTTC.

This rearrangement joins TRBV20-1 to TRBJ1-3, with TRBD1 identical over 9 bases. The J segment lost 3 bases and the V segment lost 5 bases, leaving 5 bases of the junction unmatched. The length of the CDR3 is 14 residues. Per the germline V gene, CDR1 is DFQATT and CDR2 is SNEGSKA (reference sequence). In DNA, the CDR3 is TGCAGTGCTCGGGGGACAGGGTTTGGAAACACCATATATTTT. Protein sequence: CSARGTGFGNTIYF.

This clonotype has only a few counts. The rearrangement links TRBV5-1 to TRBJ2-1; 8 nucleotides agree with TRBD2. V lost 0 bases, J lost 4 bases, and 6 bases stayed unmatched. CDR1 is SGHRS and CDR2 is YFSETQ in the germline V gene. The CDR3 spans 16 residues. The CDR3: CASSLDPAGEYNEQFF. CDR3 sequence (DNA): TGCGCCAGCAGCTTGGACCCAGCGGGGGAATACAATGAGCAGTTCTTC.

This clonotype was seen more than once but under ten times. The CDR3 sequence is CASSPKTGEPSYNEQFF. CDR3 in DNA: TGTGCCAGCTCACCAAAGACAGGGGAACCCTCCTACAATGAGCAGTTCTTC. This sequence joins TRBV18 and TRBJ2-1; TRBD1 matches 8 bases. Trimming at V came to 2 bases and at J to 0 bases, leaving 6 bases not matched to a gene. The CDR3 has 17 residues. CDR1 KGHSH and CDR2 LQKENI come from the germline V gene.

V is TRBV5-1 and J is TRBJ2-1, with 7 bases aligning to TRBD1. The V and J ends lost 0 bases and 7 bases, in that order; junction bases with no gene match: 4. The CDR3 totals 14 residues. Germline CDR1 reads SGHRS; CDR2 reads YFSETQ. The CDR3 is CASSLGTTGNEQFF. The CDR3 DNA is TGCGCCAGCAGCTTGGGAACGACAGGGAATGAGCAGTTCTTC.

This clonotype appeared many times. This CDR3 reads CASSLGANSGNTIYF. The CDR3 DNA follows: TGTGCCAGCAGTTTAGGGGCAAACTCTGGAAACACCATATATTTT. V is TRBV12-3 or TRBV12-4 and J is TRBJ1-3; no firm D call. There are 15 residues in the CDR3. V lost 1 base and J lost 0, with 7 bases in between.

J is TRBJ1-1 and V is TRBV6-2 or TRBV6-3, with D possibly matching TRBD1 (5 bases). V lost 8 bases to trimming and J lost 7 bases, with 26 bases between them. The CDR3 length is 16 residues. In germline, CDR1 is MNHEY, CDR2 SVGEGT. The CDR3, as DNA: TGTGCCAGCGAAAGAAGTTCCCAGGGTTTCTTTAATGAAGCTTTCTTT. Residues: CASERSSQGFFNEAFF.

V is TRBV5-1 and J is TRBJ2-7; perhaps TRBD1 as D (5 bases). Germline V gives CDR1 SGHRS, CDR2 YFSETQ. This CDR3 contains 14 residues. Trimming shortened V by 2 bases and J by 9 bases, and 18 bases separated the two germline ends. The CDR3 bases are TGCGCCAGCAGCTTTGTCGGACAATCAGACGTGCAGTACTTC. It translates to CASSFVGQSDVQYF.

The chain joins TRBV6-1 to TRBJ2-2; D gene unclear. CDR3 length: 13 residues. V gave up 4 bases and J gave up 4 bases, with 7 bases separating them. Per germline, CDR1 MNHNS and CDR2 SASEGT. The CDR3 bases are TGTGCCAGCAGTGTTCTCCGCACCGGGGAGCTGTTTTTT. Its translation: CASSVLRTGELFF.

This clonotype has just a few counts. The CDR3 DNA reads TGTGCCAGCAAGATCCTAGGACAGGGAATCACCGGGGAGCTGTTTTTT. It is translated as CASKILGQGITGELFF. The J gene is TRBJ2-2, the V gene TRBV28; TRBD1 matches 8 bases. Unmatched junction bases numbered 11, after V lost 7 bases and J lost 4 bases. CDR3 size: 16 residues. Germline CDR1 reads MDHEN; CDR2 reads SYDVKM. The variable domain in full, with the rest retrieved from reference TRBV28 and TRBJ2-2, is DVKVTQSSRYLVKRTGEKVFLECVQDMDHENMFWYRQDPGLGLRLIYFSYDVKMKEKGDIPEGYSVSREKKERFSLILESASTNQTSMYLCASKILGQGITGELFFGEGSRLTVL.

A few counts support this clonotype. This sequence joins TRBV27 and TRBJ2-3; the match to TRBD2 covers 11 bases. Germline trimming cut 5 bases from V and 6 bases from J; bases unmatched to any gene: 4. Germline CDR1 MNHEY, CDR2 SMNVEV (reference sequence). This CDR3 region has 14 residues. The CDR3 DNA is TGTGCCAGCAGTCCCTGGACTAGCGGGGATACGCAGTATTTT. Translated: CASSPWTSGDTQYF.

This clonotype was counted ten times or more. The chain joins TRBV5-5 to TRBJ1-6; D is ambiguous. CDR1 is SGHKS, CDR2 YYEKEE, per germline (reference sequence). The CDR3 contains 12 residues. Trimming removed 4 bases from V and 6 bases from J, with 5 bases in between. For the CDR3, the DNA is TGTGCCAGCAGCCAAATTAATTCACCCCTCCACTTT. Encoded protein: CASSQINSPLHF.

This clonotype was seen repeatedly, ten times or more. CDR3 amino acids: CASSQAGRLDQPQHF. CDR3 nucleotides: TGTGCCAGCAGCCAAGCGGGGAGGTTGGATCAGCCCCAGCATTTT. The chain carries TRBV4-2 and TRBJ1-5; no clear D gene. This CDR3 spans 15 amino acids. The germline V and J ends were trimmed by 1 base and 5 bases, with 12 bases remaining between them. Germline V CDR1 and CDR2: LGHNA, YNFKEQ.

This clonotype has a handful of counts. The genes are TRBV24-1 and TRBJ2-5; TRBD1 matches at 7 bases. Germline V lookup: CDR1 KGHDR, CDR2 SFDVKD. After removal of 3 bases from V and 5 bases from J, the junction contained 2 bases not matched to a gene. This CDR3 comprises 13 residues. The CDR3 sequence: CATSDTGVETQYF. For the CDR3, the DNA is TGTGCCACCAGTGATACAGGGGTGGAGACCCAGTACTTC.

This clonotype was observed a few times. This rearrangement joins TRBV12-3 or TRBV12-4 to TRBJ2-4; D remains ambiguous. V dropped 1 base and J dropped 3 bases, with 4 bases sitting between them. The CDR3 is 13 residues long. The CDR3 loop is CASSLGGKNIQYF. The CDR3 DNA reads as TGTGCCAGCAGTTTAGGTGGCAAAAACATTCAGTACTTC.

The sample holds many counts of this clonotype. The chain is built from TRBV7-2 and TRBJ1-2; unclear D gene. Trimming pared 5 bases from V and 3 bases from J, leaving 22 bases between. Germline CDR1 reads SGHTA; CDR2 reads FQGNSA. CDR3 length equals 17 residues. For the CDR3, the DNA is TGTGCCAGCAGCCTTCAATTTAACCCTAGTCCCTACTATGGCTACACCTTC. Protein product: CASSLQFNPSPYYGYTF.

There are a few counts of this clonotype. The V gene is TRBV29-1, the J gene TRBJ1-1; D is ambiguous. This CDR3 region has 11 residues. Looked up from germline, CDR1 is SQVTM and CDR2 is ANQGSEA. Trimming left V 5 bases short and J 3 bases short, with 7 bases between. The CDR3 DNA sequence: TGCAGCGTTCCGGGAGACACTGAAGCTTTCTTT. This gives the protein CSVPGDTEAFF.

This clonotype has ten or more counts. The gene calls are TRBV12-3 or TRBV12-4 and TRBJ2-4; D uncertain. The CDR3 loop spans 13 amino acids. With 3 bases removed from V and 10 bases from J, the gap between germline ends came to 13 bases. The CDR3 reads CASSLALRDIQYF. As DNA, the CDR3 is TGTGCCAGCAGTTTGGCACTACGAGATATTCAGTACTTC.

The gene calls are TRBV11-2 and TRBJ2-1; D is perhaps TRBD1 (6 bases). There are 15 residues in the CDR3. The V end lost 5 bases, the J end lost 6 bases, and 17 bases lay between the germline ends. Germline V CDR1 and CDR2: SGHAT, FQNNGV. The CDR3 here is CASSREQGLANEQFF. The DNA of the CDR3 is TGTGCCAGCAGCCGGGAACAGGGCTTAGCCAATGAGCAGTTCTTC.

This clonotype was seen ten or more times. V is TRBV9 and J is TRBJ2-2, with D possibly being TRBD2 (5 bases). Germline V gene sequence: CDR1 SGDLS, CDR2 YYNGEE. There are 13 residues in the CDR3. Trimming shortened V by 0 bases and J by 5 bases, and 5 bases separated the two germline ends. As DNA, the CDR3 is TGTGCCAGCAGCGTAGGAGGGACCGGGGAGCTGTTTTTT. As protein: CASSVGGTGELFF.

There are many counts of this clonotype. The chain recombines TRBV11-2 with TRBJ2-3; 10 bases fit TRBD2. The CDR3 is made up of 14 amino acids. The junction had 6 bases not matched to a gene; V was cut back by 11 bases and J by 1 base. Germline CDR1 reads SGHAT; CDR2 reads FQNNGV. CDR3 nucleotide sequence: TGTGCCTCGCGCAGCGGGGGGGGCACAGATACGCAGTATTTT. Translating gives CASRSGGGTDTQYF.

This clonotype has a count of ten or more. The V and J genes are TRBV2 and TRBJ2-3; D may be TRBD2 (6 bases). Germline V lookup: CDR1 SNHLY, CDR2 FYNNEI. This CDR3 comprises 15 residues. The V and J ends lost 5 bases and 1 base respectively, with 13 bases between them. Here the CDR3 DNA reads TGTGCCAGCAGTTGGGACTTCTCTGGCACAGATACGCAGTATTTT. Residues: CASSWDFSGTDTQYF.

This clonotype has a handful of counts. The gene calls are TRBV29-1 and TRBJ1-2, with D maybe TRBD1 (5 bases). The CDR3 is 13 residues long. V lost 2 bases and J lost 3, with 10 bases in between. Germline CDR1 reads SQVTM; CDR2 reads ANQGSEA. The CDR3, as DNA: TGCAGCGTTGAACAGGGTGGCGACTATGGCTACACCTTC. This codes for CSVEQGGDYGYTF.

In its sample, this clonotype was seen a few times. CDR3 DNA sequence: TGTGCCAGCAGCTCCCGGCCGGGCTCCTACAATGAGCAGTTCTTC. Its protein is CASSSRPGSYNEQFF. The rearrangement uses TRBV11-2 and TRBJ2-1; D is unclear. Trimming stripped 4 bases from V and 0 bases from J, with 10 bases between. Germline CDR1 and CDR2: SGHAT and FQNNGV. The CDR3 consists of 15 residues.